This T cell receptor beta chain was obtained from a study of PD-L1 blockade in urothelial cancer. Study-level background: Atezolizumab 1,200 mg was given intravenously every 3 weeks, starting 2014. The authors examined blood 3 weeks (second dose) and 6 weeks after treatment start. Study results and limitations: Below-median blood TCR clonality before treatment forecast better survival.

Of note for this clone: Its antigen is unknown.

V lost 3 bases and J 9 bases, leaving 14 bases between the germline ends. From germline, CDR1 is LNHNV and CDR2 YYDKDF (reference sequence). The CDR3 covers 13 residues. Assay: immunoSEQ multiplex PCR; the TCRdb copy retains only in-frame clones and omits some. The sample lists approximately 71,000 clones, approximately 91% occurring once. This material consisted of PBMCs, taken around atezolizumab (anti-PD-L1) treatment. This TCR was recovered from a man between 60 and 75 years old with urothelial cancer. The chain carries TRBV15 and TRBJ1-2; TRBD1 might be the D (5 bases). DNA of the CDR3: TGTGCCACCAGCAGCCGGGACTCCAGGAGCTACACCTTC. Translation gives CATSSRDSRSYTF.